This TCR beta chain was observed in a study of T cell responses to AZD1222 COVID-19 vaccine. Method: immunoSEQ multiplex PCR; TCRdb's copy keeps in-frame clones and lacks some. This sample has approximately 80,000 clones, with around 93% found just once. The germline V gene has CDR1 SNHLY and CDR2 FYNNEI. The CDR3 loop spans 14 amino acids. V lost 6 bases, J lost 5 bases, and 7 bases stayed unmatched. V gene TRBV2 combines with J gene TRBJ2-1, with TRBD2 matching 7 bases. The source of this sequence is an adult who received the AZD1222 COVID-19 vaccine. The sequencing used peripheral blood, collected 28 days after the second AZD1222 dose. The CDR3 here is CASRGASGNNEQFF. The CDR3 bases are TGTGCCAGCAGGGGAGCTAGCGGTAACAATGAGCAGTTCTTC.